This TCR beta chain is drawn from a study of graft-versus-host responses after intestinal transplantation. Comment on this clone: The target antigen is unknown.

The V gene's germline CDR1 is SGDLS and CDR2 YYNGEE. This CDR3 region has 15 residues. The V end lost 0 bases, the J end lost 1 base, and 11 bases lay between the germline ends. Only in-frame clones appear in the TCRdb table, and some are missing; sequencing was by immunoSEQ multiplex PCR. This sample has approximately 90,000 clones, with about 90% found just once. The source material was unstimulated CD8+ T cells sorted from spleen or lymph node cells, sampled before intestinal transplant. The chain carries TRBV9 and TRBJ2-7; a weak D match, TRBD2 (6 bases). This receptor was taken from a human donor who received an intestinal transplant. CDR3 DNA sequence: TGTGCCAGCAGCGTAGGGGACTCACCATCCTACGAGCAGTACTTC. It yields the protein CASSVGDSPSYEQYF.